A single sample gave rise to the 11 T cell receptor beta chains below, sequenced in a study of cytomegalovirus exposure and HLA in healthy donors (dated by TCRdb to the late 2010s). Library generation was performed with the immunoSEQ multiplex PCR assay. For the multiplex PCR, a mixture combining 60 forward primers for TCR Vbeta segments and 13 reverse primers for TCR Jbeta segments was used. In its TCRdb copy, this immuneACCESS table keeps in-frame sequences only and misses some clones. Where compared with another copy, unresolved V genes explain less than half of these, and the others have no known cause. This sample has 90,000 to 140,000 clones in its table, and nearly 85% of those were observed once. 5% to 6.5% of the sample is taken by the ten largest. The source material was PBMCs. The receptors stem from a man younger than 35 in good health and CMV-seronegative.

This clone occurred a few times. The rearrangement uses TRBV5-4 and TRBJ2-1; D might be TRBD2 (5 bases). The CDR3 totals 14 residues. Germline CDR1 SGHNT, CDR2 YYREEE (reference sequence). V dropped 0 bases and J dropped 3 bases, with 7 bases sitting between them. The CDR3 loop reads CASSLGGYYNEQFF. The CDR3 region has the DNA TGTGCCAGCAGCTTGGGCGGGTACTACAATGAGCAGTTCTTC.

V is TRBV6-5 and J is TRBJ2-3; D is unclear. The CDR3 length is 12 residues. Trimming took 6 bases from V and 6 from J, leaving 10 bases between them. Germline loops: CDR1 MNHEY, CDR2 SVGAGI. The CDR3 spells CASSPTEDTQYF. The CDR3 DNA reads TGTGCCAGCAGCCCCACCGAGGATACGCAGTATTTT.

CDR3 in amino acids: CASSYVQGVHGYTF. The CDR3 DNA sequence: TGTGCCAGCAGTTACGTACAGGGAGTACATGGCTACACCTTC. This sequence joins TRBV6-5 and TRBJ1-2, with a possible D match to TRBD1 (6 bases). Germline V gene sequence: CDR1 MNHEY, CDR2 SVGAGI. Trimming took 2 bases from V and 6 from J, leaving 13 bases between them. The CDR3 contains 14 residues.

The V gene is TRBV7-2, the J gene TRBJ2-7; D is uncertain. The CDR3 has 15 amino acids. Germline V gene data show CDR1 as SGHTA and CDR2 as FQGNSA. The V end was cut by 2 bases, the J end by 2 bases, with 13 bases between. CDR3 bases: TGTGCCAGCAGCTTATACAGAGATCCCCCCTACGAGCAGTACTTC. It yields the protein CASSLYRDPPYEQYF.

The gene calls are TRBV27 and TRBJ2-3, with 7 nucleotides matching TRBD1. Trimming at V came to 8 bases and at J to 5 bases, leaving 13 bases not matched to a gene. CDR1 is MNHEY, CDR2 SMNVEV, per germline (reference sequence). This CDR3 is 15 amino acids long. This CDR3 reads CASWRGGDRRDTQYF. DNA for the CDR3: TGTGCCAGCTGGAGAGGGGGCGATCGGAGAGATACGCAGTATTTT.

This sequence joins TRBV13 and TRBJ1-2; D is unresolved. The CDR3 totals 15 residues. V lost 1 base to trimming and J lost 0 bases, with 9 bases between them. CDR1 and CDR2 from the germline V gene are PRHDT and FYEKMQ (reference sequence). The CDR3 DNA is TGTGCCAGCAGCTTAGAGAGGGCCGCTAACTATGGCTACACCTTC. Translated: CASSLERAANYGYTF.

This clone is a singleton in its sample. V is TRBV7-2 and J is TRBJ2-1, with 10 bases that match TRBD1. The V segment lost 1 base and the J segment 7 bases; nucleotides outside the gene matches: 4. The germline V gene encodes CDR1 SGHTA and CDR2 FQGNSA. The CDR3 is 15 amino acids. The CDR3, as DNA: TGTGCCAGCAGCTTAGAGGGACAGGGGAATAATGAGCAGTTCTTC. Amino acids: CASSLEGQGNNEQFF.

Written as DNA, the CDR3 is TGCGCCAGCAGCAAAGGGGACAGGGGGTACACCGGGGAGCTGTTTTTT. It codes for CASSKGDRGYTGELFF. The gene calls are TRBV5-1 and TRBJ2-2; TRBD1 agrees at 11 bases. There are 16 residues in the CDR3. The V gene end was trimmed by 4 bases and the J gene end by 3 bases; junction bases not matched to a gene: 5. Germline-derived CDR1 and CDR2 are SGHRS and YFSETQ.

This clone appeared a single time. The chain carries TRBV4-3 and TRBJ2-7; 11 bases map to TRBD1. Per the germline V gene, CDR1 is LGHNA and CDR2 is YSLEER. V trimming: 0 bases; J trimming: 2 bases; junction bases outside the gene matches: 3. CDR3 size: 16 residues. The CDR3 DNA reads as TGCGCCAGCAGCCAAGAGGGGACAGGGGGGACCTACGAGCAGTACTTC. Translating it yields CASSQEGTGGTYEQYF.

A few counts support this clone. CDR3 DNA: TGCGCCAGCAGCTTGGACGGTAACTCTGGAAACACCATATATTTT. Translation gives CASSLDGNSGNTIYF. The chain joins TRBV5-1 to TRBJ1-3; D unclear. This CDR3 comprises 15 residues. V was shortened by 0 bases and J by 0 bases, with 7 bases between the two germline ends. The germline CDR1 and CDR2 sequences are SGHRS and YFSETQ.

The CDR3 DNA sequence: TGTGCCAGCAGTTCCGGAACAGGGATGGCTAATGAAAAACTGTTTTTT. Residues: CASSSGTGMANEKLFF. The chain is built from TRBV7-2 and TRBJ1-4; a weak D match, TRBD1 (6 bases). This CDR3 is built from 16 residues. The germline V and J ends were trimmed by 6 bases and 3 bases, with 17 bases remaining between them. Per germline, CDR1 SGHTA and CDR2 FQGNSA.